This is a list of T cell receptor beta chains from one sample in a study of cytomegalovirus exposure and HLA in healthy donors. Clones were sequenced by immunoSEQ multiplex PCR, and TCRdb holds only the in-frame ones, with some missing. The table shows roughly 130,000 clones, with around three quarters occurring only once. Source material: PBMCs. These receptors were obtained from a man between 18 and 35 years old in good health and CMV-seronegative. Each CDR3 is given with its conserved first and last residue. D genes are given only for firm matches. Clone size is stated in some rows and not others, as once, few, many or a class when expanded.

v_gene	j_gene	d_gene	abundance	len	CDR3nt	CDR3aa
TRBV18	TRBJ1-4	-	once	15	TGTGCCAGCTCACCGCAAAGGCAGGGGAATGAAAAACTGTTTTTT	CASSPQRQGNEKLFF
TRBV7-9	TRBJ1-1	-	-	15	TGTGCCAGCATAGAGGGTGCTTCGTTGAACACTGAAGCTTTCTTT	CASIEGASLNTEAFF
TRBV9	TRBJ2-1	TRBD2	few	17	TGTGCCAGCAGCGTACAGGGACTAGCGGGAGAGTACAATGAGCAGTTCTTC	CASSVQGLAGEYNEQFF
TRBV2	TRBJ2-2	TRBD2	-	15	TGTGCCAGCAGTATAAGCGGGAGTTCAACCGGGGAGCTGTTTTTT	CASSISGSSTGELFF
TRBV10-3	TRBJ2-5	TRBD2	-	15	TGTGCCATCAGTCCCGGGACTAGCGGGAGCCAGACCCAGTACTTC	CAISPGTSGSQTQYF
TRBV19	TRBJ1-2	TRBD1	-	16	TGTGCCAGTGGCCAAACCCGGGACAGGGCATACTATGGCTACACCTTC	CASGQTRDRAYYGYTF
TRBV5-6	TRBJ2-7	TRBD1	few	15	TGTGCCAGCAGGGAGAGGGACAGGGGAACCTACGAGCAGTACTTC	CASRERDRGTYEQYF
TRBV18	TRBJ2-1	-	-	14	TGTGCCAGCTCACCACTAGACCGAGGCTATGAGCAGTTCTTC	CASSPLDRGYEQFF
TRBV7-6	TRBJ2-6	-	-	14	TGTGCCAGCGGGCCCGGCTCTGGGGCCAACGTCCTGACTTTC	CASGPGSGANVLTF
TRBV6-5	TRBJ2-1	-	-	14	TGTGCCAGCAGTTACTCGGGCTCGCTCAATGAGCAGTTCTTC	CASSYSGSLNEQFF
TRBV25-1	TRBJ2-7	-	-	15	TGTGCCAGCAGTGAATCGGGGGGCCAACTCTACGAGCAGTACTTC	CASSESGGQLYEQYF
TRBV5-6	TRBJ2-1	-	-	16	TGTGCCAGCAGCTTGTGGAGCGGGCTGGGTTTCAATGAGCAGTTCTTC	CASSLWSGLGFNEQFF
TRBV7-2	TRBJ2-7	-	once	14	TGTGCCAGCAGCCGCGGACAGAGAGCCTACGAGCAGTACTTC	CASSRGQRAYEQYF
TRBV9	TRBJ2-7	TRBD1	-	16	TGTGCCAGCAGCGTAGGGGGGACAGCAAGCTCCTACGAGCAGTACTTC	CASSVGGTASSYEQYF
TRBV19	TRBJ1-1	-	-	16	TGTGCCAGTAGTATAGGTAGGGGTTGGGGTAACACTGAAGCTTTCTTT	CASSIGRGWGNTEAFF
TRBV19	TRBJ1-6	-	once	16	TGTGCCAGTAGTATAGGGGCTATTCGCCGGAATTCACCCCTCCACTTT	CASSIGAIRRNSPLHF
TRBV7-3	TRBJ2-3	TRBD2	-	15	TGTGCCAGCAGCTTAAGGCGGGAGCGAACAGATACGCAGTATTTT	CASSLRRERTDTQYF
TRBV7-3	TRBJ2-1	-	-	16	TGTGCCAGCAGCTTAACCTCAGCGGCAATCTACAATGAGCAGTTCTTC	CASSLTSAAIYNEQFF
TRBV10-2	TRBJ1-2	TRBD1	-	14	TGCGCCAGCAGTCTGACAGGGTCGGGCTATGGCTACACCTTC	CASSLTGSGYGYTF
TRBV5-6	TRBJ1-5	-	few	16	TGTGCCAGCAGCTTGGCGTTAGAAGCTCTTAATCAGCCCCAGCATTTT	CASSLALEALNQPQHF
TRBV5-1	TRBJ2-1	TRBD1	few	15	TGCGCCAGCAGCTCAGGACAGGGAAGGTACAATGAGCAGTTCTTC	CASSSGQGRYNEQFF
TRBV18	TRBJ1-1	-	few	13	TGTGCCAGCTCGCGACAGGCGGACACTGAAGCTTTCTTT	CASSRQADTEAFF
TRBV11-2	TRBJ2-5	-	-	14	TGTGCCAGCAGCCCCAGACAGGATGGAGAGACCCAGTACTTC	CASSPRQDGETQYF
TRBV6-5	TRBJ1-2	TRBD1	-	15	TGTGCCAGCAGATACCCGGGACAGGGGAACTATGGCTACACCTTC	CASRYPGQGNYGYTF
TRBV7-2	TRBJ2-3	TRBD2	once	17	TGTGCCAGCAATGCCGATCCGGGACTAGCGGGAACAGATACGCAGTATTTT	CASNADPGLAGTDTQYF
TRBV6-5	TRBJ1-1	-	-	15	TGTGCCAGCAGTTACTCGAACGGGGCGGGAACTGAAGCTTTCTTT	CASSYSNGAGTEAFF
TRBV15	TRBJ2-3	TRBD1	-	15	TGTGCCACCAGCACAGGGACAGCTCGTGGAGATACGCAGTATTTT	CATSTGTARGDTQYF
TRBV7-3	TRBJ2-3	TRBD1	-	18	TGTGCCAGCAGCTTAAGACCGATGGACAGGGGGCGCGCAGATACGCAGTATTTT	CASSLRPMDRGRADTQYF
TRBV6-6	TRBJ1-4	-	-	15	TGTGCCAGCAGTACGGGGGGGGCCGCGGATGAAAAACTGTTTTTT	CASSTGGAADEKLFF
TRBV5-1	TRBJ1-2	-	-	15	TGCGCCAGCAGCTTGGGGGAGACTCGTATGTGGGGCTACACCTTC	CASSLGETRMWGYTF
TRBV6-4	TRBJ2-2	-	-	14	TGTGCCAGCAGTGACTCGATGGGAGACGGGGAGCTGTTTTTT	CASSDSMGDGELFF
TRBV9	TRBJ2-1	-	-	15	TGTGCCAGCAGCGTAGAGGCGTCGGCTAGACGTGAGCAGTTCTTC	CASSVEASARREQFF
TRBV28	TRBJ1-2	-	-	13	TGTGCCAGCAGTTTAACCTCCTTGCGTGGCTACACCTTC	CASSLTSLRGYTF
TRBV30	TRBJ1-2	-	once	16	TGTGCCTGGAGCATAGGGGTGCGCGATTCAAAGTATGGCTACACCTTC	CAWSIGVRDSKYGYTF
TRBV11-2	TRBJ2-3	-	-	15	TGTGCCAGCAGCTCAAGACAGTCTAGCACAGATACGCAGTATTTT	CASSSRQSSTDTQYF
TRBV18	TRBJ2-5	TRBD1	-	15	TGTGCCAGCTCACCGGGACAGGGGTCCCAAGAGACCCAGTACTTC	CASSPGQGSQETQYF
TRBV7-6	TRBJ2-7	TRBD1	once	15	TGTGCCAGCAGCTTAGAGGTGGGGACAGCCTACGAGCAGTACTTC	CASSLEVGTAYEQYF
TRBV10-2	TRBJ2-3	TRBD2	-	16	TGCGCCAGCAGTGAGGCGAGGACTAGCTCCACAGATACGCAGTATTTT	CASSEARTSSTDTQYF
TRBV2	TRBJ2-7	TRBD2	-	14	TGTGCCAGCAGGGAAAACGGACTAGTGGGCGAGCAGTACTTC	CASRENGLVGEQYF
TRBV11-3	TRBJ2-1	TRBD1	-	15	TGTGCCAGCAGCCAGACCGGGACAGGGGTCAATGAGCAGTTCTTC	CASSQTGTGVNEQFF
TRBV4-3	TRBJ2-1	-	few	16	TGCGCCAGCAGCCAAGGGGCGGCTACCTCCCCGGGAGAGCAGTTCTTC	CASSQGAATSPGEQFF
TRBV28	TRBJ2-7	-	-	13	TGTGCCAGCAGTTTAGACACCCCCTACGAGCAGTACTTC	CASSLDTPYEQYF